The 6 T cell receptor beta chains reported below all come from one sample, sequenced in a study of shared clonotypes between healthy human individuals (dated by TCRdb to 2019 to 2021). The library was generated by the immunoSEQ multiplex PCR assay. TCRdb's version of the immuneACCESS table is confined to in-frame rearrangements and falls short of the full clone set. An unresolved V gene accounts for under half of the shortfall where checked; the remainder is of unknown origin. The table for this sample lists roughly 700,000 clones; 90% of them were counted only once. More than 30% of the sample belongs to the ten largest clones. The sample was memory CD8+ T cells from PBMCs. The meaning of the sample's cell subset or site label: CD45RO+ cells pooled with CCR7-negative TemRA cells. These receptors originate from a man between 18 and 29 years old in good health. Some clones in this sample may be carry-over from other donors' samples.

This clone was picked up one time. CDR3 sequence (DNA): TGTGCCAGCAGCTTAGATCGGGACTACCCTCTGGATGAGCAGTTCTTC. It specifies CASSLDRDYPLDEQFF. The J gene is TRBJ2-1, the V gene TRBV11-3; 7 nucleotides agree with TRBD2. CDR3 size: 16 residues. CDR1 is SGHNT, CDR2 YENEEA, per germline. J lost 8 bases, V lost 0 bases, and 10 bases had no gene match.

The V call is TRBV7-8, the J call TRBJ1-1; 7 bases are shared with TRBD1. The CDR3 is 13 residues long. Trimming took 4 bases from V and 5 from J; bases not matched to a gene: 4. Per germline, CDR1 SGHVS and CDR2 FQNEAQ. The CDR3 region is CASSYRGWTEAFF. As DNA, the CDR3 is TGTGCCAGCAGCTACAGGGGCTGGACTGAAGCTTTCTTT.

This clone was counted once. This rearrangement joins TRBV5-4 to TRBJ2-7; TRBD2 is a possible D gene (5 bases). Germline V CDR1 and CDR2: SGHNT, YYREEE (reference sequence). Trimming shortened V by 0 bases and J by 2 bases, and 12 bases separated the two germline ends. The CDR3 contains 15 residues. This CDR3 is CASSLGGSVAYEQYF. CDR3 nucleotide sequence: TGTGCCAGCAGCTTGGGAGGGAGTGTCGCCTACGAGCAGTACTTC.

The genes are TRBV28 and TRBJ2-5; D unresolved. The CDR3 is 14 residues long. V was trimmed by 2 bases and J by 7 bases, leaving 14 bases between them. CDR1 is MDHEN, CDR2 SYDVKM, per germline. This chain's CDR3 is CASSLDPQAWTQYF. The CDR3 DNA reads TGTGCCAGCAGTTTAGACCCGCAGGCATGGACCCAGTACTTC.

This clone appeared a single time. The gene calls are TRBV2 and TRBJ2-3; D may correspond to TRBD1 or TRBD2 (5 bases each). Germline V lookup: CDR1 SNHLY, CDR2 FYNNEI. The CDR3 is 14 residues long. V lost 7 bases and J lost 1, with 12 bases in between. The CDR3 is CASTSQGGTDTQYF. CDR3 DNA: TGTGCCAGCACGTCTCAGGGAGGCACAGATACGCAGTATTTT. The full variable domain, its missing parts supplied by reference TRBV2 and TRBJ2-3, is EPEVTQTPSHQVTQMGQEVILRCVPISNHLYFYWYRQILGQKVEFLVSFYNNEISEKSEIFDDQFSVERPDGSNFTLKIRSTKLEDSAMYFCASTSQGGTDTQYFGPGTRLTVL.

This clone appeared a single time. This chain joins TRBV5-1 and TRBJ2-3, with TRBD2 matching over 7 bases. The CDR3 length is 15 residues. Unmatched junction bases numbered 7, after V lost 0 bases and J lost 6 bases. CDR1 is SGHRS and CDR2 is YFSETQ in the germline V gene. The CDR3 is CASSLAGGLWDTQYF. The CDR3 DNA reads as TGCGCCAGCAGCTTGGCCGGGGGGTTGTGGGATACGCAGTATTTT.